This section outlines one TCR beta chain sequence together with its context. Per germline, CDR1 KGHSH and CDR2 LQKENI. Deletions cut 6 bases from V and 1 base from J, with 12 bases between. This CDR3 contains 15 residues. The sample is drawn from a study of blood T cell repertoires in COVID-19. Study-wide background: Some COVID-19 samples were acute and others convalescent; all came from the United States, Italy and Spain.

Data came from immunoSEQ multiplex PCR; TCRdb stores just in-frame clones and leaves some out. Of 84,000 or so clones listed, 80% to 90% were seen once; the top ten hold less than 40%. J is TRBJ2-2 and V is TRBV18, with D possibly TRBD1 on 6 matching bases. The sequenced sample consisted of peripheral blood. The clonotype was recovered from a man older than 75 with active or convalescent COVID-19. CDR3 region: CASSTSQGNTGELFF. The DNA of the CDR3 is TGTGCCAGCTCGACTTCACAGGGGAACACCGGGGAGCTGTTTTTT.